This is a list of T cell receptor beta chains from one sample in a study of molecular identifiers for immune sequencing clone quantification. TCRdb processed the PCR reads anew with MiXCR; each CDR3 protein has one entry. The table lists approximately 590,000 distinct CDR3 sequences, about 25% of them singletons. Specimen: naive CD8+ T cells from blood, with Jurkat cell RNA spiked in. The receptors shown here come from a human donor in good health. Some libraries in this study had Jurkat cell RNA spiked in. CDR3s include the opening cysteine and the closing phenylalanine or tryptophan. The D gene is left open where the match is weak. A row's size may be missing; if present it is once, few, many or a size class.

.	TRBV3-1	TRBJ1-1	.	TGTGCCAGCAGCCCGGGACACCAGAGGACTGAAGCTTTCTTT	CASSPGHQRTEAFF
.	TRBV7-9	TRBJ1-1	.	TGTGCCAGCAGCTTAGAACAGGGAATGCCCACTGACGCTTTCTTT	CASSLEQGMPTDAFF
.	TRBV4-1	TRBJ2-6	.	TGCGCCAGCAGCCAAGATTTCAAGATAATCTCTGGGGCCAACGTCCTGACTTTC	CASSQDFKIISGANVLTF
TRBD1	TRBV19	TRBJ1-1	.	TGTGCCAGTAGTACCATCACAGGGGTGAACACTGAAGCTTTCTTT	CASSTITGVNTEAFF
.	TRBV4-3	TRBJ1-1	many	TGCGCCAGCAGCGTAGGAAGTATGAAGGCTGAAGCTTTCTTT	CASSVGSMKAEAFF
.	TRBV27	TRBJ1-2	few	TGTGCCAGCAGTTTGTTGGGACACTCGAACTATGGCTACACCTTC	CASSLLGHSNYGYTF
.	TRBV2	TRBJ2-6	many	TGTGCCAGCAAGGGGACGCCGGCCTCTGGGGCCAACGTCCTGACTTTC	CASKGTPASGANVLTF
.	TRBV14	TRBJ1-2	.	TGTGCCAGCAGCCACCGCCGAGCTGGGGAACCTTATGGCTACACCTTC	CASSHRRAGEPYGYTF
.	TRBV15	TRBJ1-4	few	TGTGCCACCAGCCAGCGGGGTGGTGAAAAACTGTTTTTT	CATSQRGGEKLFF
.	TRBV6-6	TRBJ2-1	.	TGTGCCACCAGCTTGCGGGTCTATGAGCAGTTCTTC	CATSLRVYEQFF
.	TRBV7-9	TRBJ1-2	few	TGTGCCAGCAGCTTAGAAGTGGGCGGGGCATTGGACTATGGCTACACCTTC	CASSLEVGGALDYGYTF
.	TRBV25-1	TRBJ2-5	few	TGTGCCAGCAGTGAATTTCTAATAGCGACAGCACAAGAGACCCAGTACTTC	CASSEFLIATAQETQYF
TRBD1	TRBV7-9	TRBJ1-3	few	TGTGCCAGCAGCCCCCGAACTGGGACAGGGGTTAACACCATATATTTT	CASSPRTGTGVNTIYF
TRBD1	TRBV12-3/TRBV12-4	TRBJ1-4	few	TGTGCCAGCAGGCAAACAGGGGGCCCGACTAATGAAAAACTGTTTTTT	CASRQTGGPTNEKLFF
.	TRBV11-2	TRBJ2-6	many	TGTGCCAGCAGCTTTATCCGGGGGGCCCTGTCTGGGGCCAACGTCCTGACTTTC	CASSFIRGALSGANVLTF
.	TRBV20-1	TRBJ1-5	many	TGCAGTGCTAGGAGCCTCTACCAGTCAGCCCAGCATTTT	CSARSLYQSAQHF
.	TRBV7-9	TRBJ2-5	few	TGTGCCAGCAGCCGAACAGGGATTCAAGAGACCCAGTACTTC	CASSRTGIQETQYF
.	TRBV6-2/TRBV6-3	TRBJ2-1	.	TGTGCCAGCAGTTACCCGACCGAGGGCCCGGGCTACAATGAGCAGTTCTTC	CASSYPTEGPGYNEQFF
.	TRBV4-1	TRBJ2-3	many	TGCGCCAGCAGCCAAGACCGGGGGGCGTCAGATACGCAGTATTTT	CASSQDRGASDTQYF
.	TRBV11-2	TRBJ2-3	.	TGTGCCAGCAGCTTAGAGGGGTCGGATGCGCAGTATTTT	CASSLEGSDAQYF
.	TRBV6-5	TRBJ1-5	.	TGTGCCAGCAGTTACGGGGGCAGCAATCAGCCCCGGCATTTT	CASSYGGSNQPRHF
.	TRBV12-3/TRBV12-4	TRBJ1-2	few	TGTGCCAGCAGTTTCATCTCGAGCTATGGCTACACCTTC	CASSFISSYGYTF
TRBD2	TRBV7-9	TRBJ2-2	many	TGTGCCAGCAGCCCGGGACTAGCGGGAGCCCACACCGGGGAGCTGTTTTTT	CASSPGLAGAHTGELFF
TRBD2	TRBV27	TRBJ2-3	many	TGTGCCAGCAGTACCATAGCGGGGGCCCCAGATACGCAGTATTTT	CASSTIAGAPDTQYF
.	TRBV4-3	TRBJ2-7	.	TGCGCCAGCAGCCAAGATTGGACCCCTCCTCCCTACGAGCAGTACTTC	CASSQDWTPPPYEQYF
.	TRBV29-1	TRBJ2-5	many	TGCAGCGTTGCAGGGGTTGAAGAGACCCAGTACTTC	CSVAGVEETQYF
TRBD2	TRBV19	TRBJ2-2	few	TGTGCCAGTAGAGGAGCGGGGGTTCACACCGGGGAGCTGTTTTTT	CASRGAGVHTGELFF
.	TRBV30	TRBJ2-3	few	TGTGCCTGCGTTGAACTAGCAGGAGATACGCAGTATTTT	CACVELAGDTQYF
.	TRBV27	TRBJ1-4	.	TGTGCCAGCAGCCATCAAACTAATGAAAAACTGTTTTTT	CASSHQTNEKLFF
TRBD2	TRBV24-1	TRBJ2-1	few	TGTGCCACCCATAGCGGGCAGGGTGCCCATGAGCAGTTCTTC	CATHSGQGAHEQFF
TRBD2	TRBV6-5	TRBJ2-3	many	TGTGCCAGCAGACATAGCGGGGGGGCAACAGATACGCAGTATTTT	CASRHSGGATDTQYF
.	TRBV20-1	TRBJ1-1	.	TGCAGTGCTAGTCGGCACGACAACGCTGAAGCTTTCTTT	CSASRHDNAEAFF
.	TRBV27	TRBJ2-5	.	TGTGCCAGCAGTTTATCGTTAGTCGCGGAGACCCAGTACTTC	CASSLSLVAETQYF
TRBD1	TRBV20-1	TRBJ1-6	many	TGCAGTGCTTACGACAGGGGAGGATCCTATAATTCACCCCTCCACTTT	CSAYDRGGSYNSPLHF
.	TRBV4-3	TRBJ1-5	.	TGCGCCAGCAGCCAAGACAGGAATCTAGGGAATCAGCCCCAGCATTTT	CASSQDRNLGNQPQHF
TRBD1	TRBV27	TRBJ2-1	.	TGTGCCAGCAGTATCCACAGGGGTCAGGGTGAGCAGTTCTTC	CASSIHRGQGEQFF
.	TRBV12-3/TRBV12-4	TRBJ1-1	many	TGTGCCAGCAACTTGGGGACGGTAACTGCTGAAGCTTTCTTT	CASNLGTVTAEAFF
.	TRBV29-1	TRBJ2-1	.	TGCAGCGCGGAGCCGGGGTTAGCCTACAATGAGCAGTTCTTC	CSAEPGLAYNEQFF
.	TRBV7-7	TRBJ1-1	many	TGTGCCAGCAGCGTAAGAGTGGACACTGAAGCTTTCTTT	CASSVRVDTEAFF
.	TRBV5-1	TRBJ2-1	few	TGCGCCAGCAGCTTGGAGGGTATGAGTTCCTACAATGAGCAGTTCTTC	CASSLEGMSSYNEQFF
.	TRBV27	TRBJ1-6	few	TGTGCCAGCACCCCGAGCCCAAATTCACCCCTCCACTTT	CASTPSPNSPLHF
.	TRBV12-3/TRBV12-4	TRBJ2-1	many	TGTGCCAGCCTGAGCGGAGAGGGGGAGTTCTTC	CASLSGEGEFF
TRBD1	TRBV13	TRBJ1-5	once	TGTGCCAGCAGCTTAGTGGGACAGGGTGGCGATACGCAGCATTTT	CASSLVGQGGDTQHF
.	TRBV30	TRBJ1-1	many	TGTGCCTGGAGTGTTTTGGGATACACTGAAGCTTTCTTT	CAWSVLGYTEAFF
.	TRBV5-6	TRBJ1-2	few	TGTGCCAGCAGCTTGGACATCTATGGTTTTAACTATGGCTACACCTTC	CASSLDIYGFNYGYTF
TRBD1	TRBV7-6	TRBJ1-1	few	TGTGCCAGCAGCTTAGTCGCAGGGGGGAACACTGAAGCTTTCTTT	CASSLVAGGNTEAFF
.	TRBV5-4	TRBJ2-7	few	TGTGCCAGCAGCGTCGACGGGGCCTCTTACGAGCAGTACTTC	CASSVDGASYEQYF
TRBD1	TRBV5-6	TRBJ2-7	many	TGTGCCAGCAGCCGAGGACAGGGCACCTACGAGCAGTACTTC	CASSRGQGTYEQYF
.	TRBV4-3	TRBJ2-6	once	TGCGCCCGCAGCCAAGCCAGGGCTGGGGCCAACGTCCTGACTTTC	CARSQARAGANVLTF
TRBD2	TRBV20-1	TRBJ2-7	.	TGCAGTGCTAGAGAAGTAGCGGGAGTACCCTACGGGCAGTACTTC	CSAREVAGVPYGQYF
.	TRBV4-2	TRBJ1-2	once	TGTGCCAGCAGCCAAGAGGCCGGGGGCTATCATGGCTGCACCTTC	CASSQEAGGYHGCTF
.	TRBV18	TRBJ1-5	once	TGTGCCAGCTCACCAGGGGACCCATATAGCAATCAGCCCCAGCATTTT	CASSPGDPYSNQPQHF
TRBD1	TRBV13	TRBJ1-1	many	TGTGCCAGCAGCCAAGGGACAGTCGGCACTGAAGCTTTCTTT	CASSQGTVGTEAFF
TRBD1	TRBV7-8	TRBJ1-2	many	TGTGCCAGCAGCTTAGGAGGGGACAGCACTAACTATGGCTACACCTTC	CASSLGGDSTNYGYTF
TRBD1	TRBV20-1	TRBJ1-5	few	TGCAGTGCTACGCCTCCAGGACAGGGGCCGAGGGGCAATCAGCCCCAGCATTTT	CSATPPGQGPRGNQPQHF
.	TRBV4-3	TRBJ2-6	.	TGCGCCGGCAGCCCGAACTCTGGGGCCAACGTCCTGACTTTC	CAGSPNSGANVLTF
TRBD2	TRBV27	TRBJ2-5	many	TGTGCCAGCAGTTCCGCCGTGGGAGGGGAGACCCAGTACTTC	CASSSAVGGETQYF
.	TRBV5-1	TRBJ1-1	few	TGCGCCAGCAGCTCGGACGGAGCGACTGAAGCTTTCTTT	CASSSDGATEAFF
TRBD1	TRBV5-1	TRBJ2-3	few	TGCGCCAGCAGCCCGTGGGACAGTTGGACAGATACGCGGTATTTT	CASSPWDSWTDTRYF